One sample yielded the 19 T cell receptor beta chains listed below, sequenced in a study of blood T cell repertoires in COVID-19. Some clones are missing from TCRdb's copy, which holds only in-frame ones; the method was immunoSEQ multiplex PCR. The table lists over 120,000 clones, 80% of them singletons, with about 3.5% in the top ten. The source material was peripheral blood. The receptors derive from a man between 65 and 85 years old who had recovered from COVID-19.

This chain links TRBV4-1 with TRBJ1-2; the D gene is possibly TRBD1 (5 bases). Trimming left V 4 bases short and J 2 bases short, with 20 bases between. The CDR3 runs to 17 residues. Germline V gene data show CDR1 as MGHRA and CDR2 as YSYEKL. The CDR3 nucleotides are TGCGCCAGCAGCCCCGTTCGCGGGGCAGGAGAAAACTATGGCTACACCTTC. Translating gives CASSPVRGAGENYGYTF.

Points on this clone: Within the sample, other DNA sequences also encode this same CDR3. This chain connects TRBV9 to TRBJ1-3, with D tentatively TRBD1 (5 bases). The ends were cut back, 3 bases at V and 0 bases at J, with 10 bases in the middle. CDR3 length: 15 residues. Germline CDR1 SGDLS, CDR2 YYNGEE. The CDR3 region has the DNA TGTGCCAGCAGCGGATCAGGGAACTCTGGAAACACCATATATTTT. Protein sequence: CASSGSGNSGNTIYF.

The V call is TRBV29-1, the J call TRBJ2-5; D might be TRBD1 (5 bases). This CDR3 comprises 11 residues. Per germline, CDR1 SQVTM and CDR2 ANQGSEA. V was pared by 8 bases and J by 4 bases, with 11 bases between. CDR3 protein: CSPLQGETQYF. CDR3 DNA: TGCAGCCCCCTCCAGGGAGAGACCCAGTACTTC.

The CDR3 DNA follows: TGTGCCAGCACCCTGGCCGGGGTAAGAGCGTACTTC. Translated, it gives CASTLAGVRAYF. The rearrangement links TRBV2 to TRBJ2-7, with D tentatively TRBD2 (5 bases). The CDR3 consists of 12 residues. Deletions cut 7 bases from V and 12 bases from J, with 19 bases between. Germline CDR1 SNHLY, CDR2 FYNNEI.

V gene TRBV4-3 combines with J gene TRBJ2-2; tentative D call: TRBD2 (5 bases). V lost 3 bases and J 7 bases, leaving 15 bases between the germline ends. Looked up from germline, CDR1 is LGHNA and CDR2 is YSLEER. The CDR3 spans 15 residues. The CDR3, as DNA: TGCGCCAGCAGCCAGAAAGTCGTGGGAGACGGGGAGCTGTTTTTT. Its protein product is CASSQKVVGDGELFF.

The chain couples TRBV7-2 to TRBJ2-1; D call uncertain. Germline V gene data show CDR1 as SGHTA and CDR2 as FQGNSA. The CDR3 loop spans 13 amino acids. Trimming stripped 4 bases from V and 0 bases from J, with 4 bases between. The CDR3 protein is CASSSHSYNEQFF. CDR3 DNA: TGTGCCAGCAGCTCCCACTCCTACAATGAGCAGTTCTTC.

CDR3 DNA sequence: TGTGCCAGCAGTTACTCGGACCGCGGACTCTACACCTTC. As protein: CASSYSDRGLYTF. V usage is TRBV6-5 and J usage is TRBJ1-2; D not certain. The V and J ends lost 0 bases and 10 bases respectively, with 12 bases between them. Germline CDR1 reads MNHEY; CDR2 reads SVGAGI. CDR3 size: 13 residues.

The V call is TRBV3-1 (or the pseudogene TRBV3-2), the J call TRBJ2-7, with 7 bases identical to TRBD2. V lost 3 bases, J lost 0 bases, and 2 bases stayed unmatched. Germline CDR1 reads LGHDT; CDR2 reads YNNKEL (reference sequence). The CDR3 covers 14 residues. Written as DNA, the CDR3 is TGTGCCAGCAGCCACCTAGCGGACTCCTACGAGCAGTACTTC. Its translation is CASSHLADSYEQYF.

The rearrangement links TRBV28 to TRBJ1-5; D possibly corresponds to TRBD1 (6 bases). Germline V gene data show CDR1 as MDHEN and CDR2 as SYDVKM. V lost 6 bases, J lost 0 bases, and 12 bases lay in between. The CDR3 is made up of 15 amino acids. The CDR3 region has the DNA TGTGCCAGCAGGGGGGCAGGGTATAGCAATCAGCCCCAGCATTTT. It specifies CASRGAGYSNQPQHF.

Here the CDR3 DNA reads TGTGCCAGCACCTTATTAAGGGGGTACAATGAGCAGTTCTTC. It yields the protein CASTLLRGYNEQFF. The genes are TRBV2 and TRBJ2-1; TRBD1 is a possible D gene (6 bases). The CDR3 contains 14 residues. V shed 7 bases and J shed 4 bases, with 14 bases lying between them. Per germline, CDR1 SNHLY and CDR2 FYNNEI.

The CDR3 protein is CASRDDRGIDNQPQHF. The CDR3 coding sequence is TGTGCCAGTAGGGACGACCGGGGAATCGATAATCAGCCCCAGCATTTT. The chain recombines TRBV19 with TRBJ1-5, with D uncertain. CDR1 LNHDA and CDR2 SQIVND come from the germline V gene (reference sequence). This CDR3 is 16 amino acids long. Trimming removed 6 bases at V and 4 bases at J, with 19 bases between.

This clone showed up many times. The CDR3 is CASSSRDSNTGELFF. The CDR3 region has the DNA TGTGCCAGCAGCTCCCGGGACTCTAACACCGGGGAGCTGTTTTTT. V and J are TRBV7-8 and TRBJ2-2; D may be TRBD2 (6 bases). Germline loops: CDR1 SGHVS, CDR2 FQNEAQ. The length of the CDR3 is 15 residues. With 4 bases removed from V and 2 bases from J, the gap between germline ends came to 11 bases.

The chain carries TRBV11-2 and TRBJ2-1; D uncertain. The CDR3 contains 14 residues. Trimming shortened V by 5 bases and J by 8 bases, and 16 bases separated the two germline ends. CDR1 is SGHAT, CDR2 FQNNGV, per germline. The chain's CDR3 is CASSRLAPGHEQFF. Written as DNA, the CDR3 is TGTGCCAGCAGCCGGCTGGCCCCTGGGCATGAGCAGTTCTTC.

This clone appeared a single time. The chain employs TRBV11-2 and TRBJ1-2; tentative D call: TRBD1 (5 bases). Germline assignment: CDR1 SGHAT and CDR2 FQNNGV. This CDR3 is 15 amino acids long. Trimming left V 1 base short and J 2 bases short, with 11 bases between. Written as DNA, the CDR3 is TGTGCCAGCAGCTTAGGAGCGGGGCTGAACTATGGCTACACCTTC. Amino acids: CASSLGAGLNYGYTF.

As DNA, the CDR3 is TGTGCCAGCAGCACCCGACTAGCGGGAGGGCCGTTGTATACGCAGTATTTT. Translating gives CASSTRLAGGPLYTQYF. The chain combines TRBV11-2 with TRBJ2-3, with 14 bases that match TRBD2. This CDR3 is built from 17 residues. The ends lost 5 bases at V and 7 bases at J; junction bases unmatched: 11. Per the germline V gene, CDR1 is SGHAT and CDR2 is FQNNGV.

V and J are TRBV7-3 and TRBJ2-5; 13 nucleotides align to TRBD2. The J segment lost 9 bases and the V segment lost 5 bases, leaving 12 bases of the junction unmatched. The CDR3 contains 16 residues. The germline gives CDR1 SGHTA, CDR2 FQGTGA. CDR3 in amino acids: CASSPSGLAGVSSQYF. The CDR3 DNA reads as TGTGCCAGCAGCCCCTCAGGACTAGCGGGAGTCTCATCCCAGTACTTC.

The chain combines TRBV2 with TRBJ2-1, with 8 bases aligning to TRBD1. The germline V gene encodes CDR1 SNHLY and CDR2 FYNNEI. The CDR3 runs to 13 residues. V shed 11 bases and J 5 bases; nucleotides not matched to a gene: 8. This chain's CDR3 is CALGRTGNNEQFF. CDR3 nucleotides: TGTGCCCTCGGCCGGACAGGGAACAATGAGCAGTTCTTC.

V and J are TRBV7-2 and TRBJ1-5; 8 bases agree with TRBD1. The CDR3 is made up of 15 amino acids. Germline V lookup: CDR1 SGHTA, CDR2 FQGNSA. V lost 5 bases, J lost 2 bases, and 5 bases stayed unmatched. The CDR3 loop is CASSLQTGGNQPQHF. CDR3 bases: TGTGCCAGCAGCCTACAGACAGGGGGCAATCAGCCCCAGCATTTT. Combining the CDR3 with reference TRBV7-2 and TRBJ1-5 gives the whole variable domain GAGVSQSPSNKVTEKGKDVELRCDPISGHTALYWYRQSLGQGLEFLIYFQGNSAPDKSGLPSDRFSAERTGGSVSTLTIQRTQQEDSAVYLCASSLQTGGNQPQHFGDGTRLSIL.

The chain uses TRBV11-2 and TRBJ2-7; D perhaps matches TRBD1 (8 bases). The CDR3 consists of 15 residues. Germline values: CDR1 SGHAT, CDR2 FQNNGV. V lost 4 bases and J lost 2, with 15 bases in between. CDR3: CASSSGGQAPYEQYF. Here the CDR3 DNA reads TGTGCCAGCAGCTCGGGGGGACAGGCCCCCTACGAGCAGTACTTC.